The entry below describes one T cell receptor (beta chain). The data are from a study of blood T cell repertoires in COVID-19. Overall study: Samples came from the United States, Italy and Spain, spanning acute and convalescent COVID-19.

Ages ranged from about 18 to 89 years, with residence in more than 20 US areas. Participants in the exposed group had met a COVID-19 case in the 2 weeks before joining the study. Study processing details: Using reference gene primer amplification, nucleated cell counts were estimated. Sequencing used immunoSEQ multiplex PCR; TCRdb keeps in-frame clones, though not all of them. V, J and clone size are taken as reported in that table, and D and trimming were inferred from the DNA itself. The sample records around 320,000 clones, 90% being singletons. The CDR3 has 16 amino acids. The V end lost 8 bases, the J end lost 0 bases, and 14 bases lay between the germline ends. CDR1 and CDR2 from the germline V gene are LNHNV and YYDKDF (reference sequence).

This sequence originates from a woman aged 30 to 39 who had been exposed to COVID-19. The rearrangement links TRBV15 to TRBJ2-6; D may be TRBD2 (6 bases). Sequencing was done on a sample of PBMCs or T cells enriched from blood (not recorded which). The CDR3 region is CATSPEGSSGANVLTF. CDR3 DNA: TGTGCCACCTCACCGGAGGGGAGCTCTGGGGCCAACGTCCTGACTTTC.